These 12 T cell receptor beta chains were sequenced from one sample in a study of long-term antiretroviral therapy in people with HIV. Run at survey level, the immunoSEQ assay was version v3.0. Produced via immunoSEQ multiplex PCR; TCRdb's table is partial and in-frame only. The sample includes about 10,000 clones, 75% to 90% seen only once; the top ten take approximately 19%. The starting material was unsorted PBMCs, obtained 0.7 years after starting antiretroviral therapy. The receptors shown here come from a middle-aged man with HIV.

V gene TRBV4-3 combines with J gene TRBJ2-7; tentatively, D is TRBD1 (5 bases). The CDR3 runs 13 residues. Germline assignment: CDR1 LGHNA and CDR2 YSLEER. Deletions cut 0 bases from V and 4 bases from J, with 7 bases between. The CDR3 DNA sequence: TGCGCCAGCAGCCAAGAAGGGGTTTACGAGCAGTACTTC. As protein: CASSQEGVYEQYF.

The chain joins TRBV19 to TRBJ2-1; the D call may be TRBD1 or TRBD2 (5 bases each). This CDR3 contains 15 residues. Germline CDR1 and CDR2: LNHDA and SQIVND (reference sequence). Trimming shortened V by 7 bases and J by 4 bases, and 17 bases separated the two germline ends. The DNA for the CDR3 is TGTGCCAGTACCCGACCGGGGACGGATTACAATGAGCAGTTCTTC. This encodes CASTRPGTDYNEQFF.

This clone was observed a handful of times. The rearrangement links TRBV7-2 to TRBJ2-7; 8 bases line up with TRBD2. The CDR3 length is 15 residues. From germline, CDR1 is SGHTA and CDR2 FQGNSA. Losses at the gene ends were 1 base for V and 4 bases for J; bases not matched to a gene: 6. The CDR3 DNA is TGTGCCAGCAGCTTAGAACGGGAGGGCCTATACGAGCAGTACTTC. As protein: CASSLEREGLYEQYF.

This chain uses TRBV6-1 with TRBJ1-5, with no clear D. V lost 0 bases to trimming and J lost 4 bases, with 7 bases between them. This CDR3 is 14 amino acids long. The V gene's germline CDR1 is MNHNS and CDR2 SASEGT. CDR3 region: CASSEAGENQPQHF. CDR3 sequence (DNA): TGTGCCAGCAGTGAAGCCGGGGAAAATCAGCCCCAGCATTTT.

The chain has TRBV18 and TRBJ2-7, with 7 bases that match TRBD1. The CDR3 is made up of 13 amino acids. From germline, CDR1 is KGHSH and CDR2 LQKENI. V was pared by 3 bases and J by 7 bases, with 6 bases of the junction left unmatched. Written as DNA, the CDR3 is TGTGCCAGCTCACCGGGACAGTCCGAGGAGCAGTACTTC. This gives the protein CASSPGQSEEQYF.

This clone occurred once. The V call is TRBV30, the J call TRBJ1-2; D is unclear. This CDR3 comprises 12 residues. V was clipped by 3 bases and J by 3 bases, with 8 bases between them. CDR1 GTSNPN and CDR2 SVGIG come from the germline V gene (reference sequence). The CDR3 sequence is CAWRKGDYGYTF. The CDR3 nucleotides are TGTGCCTGGAGAAAGGGAGACTATGGCTACACCTTC.

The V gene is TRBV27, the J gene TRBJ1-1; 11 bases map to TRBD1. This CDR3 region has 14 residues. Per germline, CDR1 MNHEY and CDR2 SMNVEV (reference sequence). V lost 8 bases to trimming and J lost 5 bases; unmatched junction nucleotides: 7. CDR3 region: CASRPGQGATEAFF. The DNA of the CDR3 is TGTGCCAGCCGACCCGGACAGGGGGCTACTGAAGCTTTCTTT.

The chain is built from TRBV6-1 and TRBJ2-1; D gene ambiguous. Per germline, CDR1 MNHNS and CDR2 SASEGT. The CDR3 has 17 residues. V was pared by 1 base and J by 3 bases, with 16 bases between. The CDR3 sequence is CASSEGSPINLYNEQFF. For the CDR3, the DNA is TGTGCCAGCAGTGAAGGGTCCCCCATCAATCTCTACAATGAGCAGTTCTTC.

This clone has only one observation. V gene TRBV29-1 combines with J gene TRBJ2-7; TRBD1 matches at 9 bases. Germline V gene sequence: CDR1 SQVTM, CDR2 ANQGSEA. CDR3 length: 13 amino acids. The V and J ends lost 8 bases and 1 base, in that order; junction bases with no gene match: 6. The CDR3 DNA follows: TGCAGCATCCGGGACAGGGTATCCTACGAGCAGTACTTC. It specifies CSIRDRVSYEQYF.

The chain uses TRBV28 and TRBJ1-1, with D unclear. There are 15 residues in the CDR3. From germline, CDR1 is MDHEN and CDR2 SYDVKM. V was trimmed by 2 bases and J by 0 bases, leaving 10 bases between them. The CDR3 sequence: CASSLSHYMNTEAFF. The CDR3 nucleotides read TGTGCCAGCAGTTTAAGCCACTACATGAACACTGAAGCTTTCTTT.

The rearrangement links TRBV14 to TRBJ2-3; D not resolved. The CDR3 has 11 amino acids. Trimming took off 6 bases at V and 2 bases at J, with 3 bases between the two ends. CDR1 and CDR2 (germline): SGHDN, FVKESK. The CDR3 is CASSLTDTQYF. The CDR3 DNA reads TGTGCCAGCAGTCTCACAGATACGCAGTATTTT.

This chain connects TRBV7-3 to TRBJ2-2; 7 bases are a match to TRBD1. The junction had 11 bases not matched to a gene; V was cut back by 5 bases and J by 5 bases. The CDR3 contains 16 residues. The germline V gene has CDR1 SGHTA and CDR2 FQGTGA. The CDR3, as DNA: TGTGCCAGCAGCCCATGGGGAGACAGGGTGACCGGGGAGCTGTTTTTT. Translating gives CASSPWGDRVTGELFF.